These 12 T cell receptor beta chains came from one sample sequenced in a study of blood T cell repertoires in COVID-19. Profiled with immunoSEQ multiplex PCR; TCRdb holds only in-frame clones, not every one. The sample yields 200,000 to 250,000 clones, roughly 80% seen once. Sequencing used peripheral blood. These receptors came from a woman aged 70-85 years with acute or convalescent COVID-19.

V usage is TRBV12-2 and J usage is TRBJ2-7; the table's D call TRBD2 went unverified against the DNA. TRBV12-2 is a known pseudogene. The CDR3 totals 16 residues. The CDR3 region has the DNA TGTGCAAGTCGCTTAGGGCTAGCGGGGGGGATCTACGAGCAGTACGTC. Protein product: CASRLGLAGGIYEQYV.

The genes are TRBV19 and TRBJ2-5; a possible D gene is TRBD1 (6 bases). Trimming left V 3 bases short and J 7 bases short, with 12 bases between. This CDR3 region has 13 residues. Germline CDR1 LNHDA, CDR2 SQIVND (reference sequence). Here the CDR3 DNA reads TGTGCCAGTAGTATCCGGCCAGGGGTGACCCAGTACTTC. Residues: CASSIRPGVTQYF.

This sequence joins TRBV19 and TRBJ2-3; D gene ambiguous. The CDR3 is 13 residues long. V lost 3 bases and J lost 4, with 8 bases in between. Per the germline V gene, CDR1 is LNHDA and CDR2 is SQIVND (reference sequence). CDR3 sequence (DNA): TGTGCCAGTAGTATCGCCCGAGCAGATACGCAGTATTTT. Translated: CASSIARADTQYF.

The chain combines TRBV20-1 with TRBJ1-5; no firm D call. Trimming pared 3 bases from V and 5 bases from J, leaving 11 bases between. Germline V CDR1 and CDR2: DFQATT, SNEGSKA (reference sequence). This CDR3 is built from 13 residues. CDR3 amino acids: CSASTGLHQPQHF. The CDR3 region has the DNA TGCAGTGCTAGTACGGGATTACATCAGCCCCAGCATTTT.

The chain links TRBV19 to TRBJ2-6; 8 nucleotides line up with TRBD1. Germline V CDR1 and CDR2: LNHDA, SQIVND (reference sequence). J was trimmed by 0 bases and V by 10 bases; bases with no gene match: 17. CDR3 length: 19 amino acids. The CDR3 coding sequence is TGTGCCACCCAAAAATCGGGGACAGGTTCTCTCTCTGGGGCCAACGTCCTGACTTTC. As protein: CATQKSGTGSLSGANVLTF.

This clone appeared a single time. The chain combines TRBV19 with TRBJ1-1; TRBD1 might be the D (5 bases). V was pared by 5 bases and J by 1 base, with 11 bases between. CDR3 length equals 14 residues. Germline loops: CDR1 LNHDA, CDR2 SQIVND (reference sequence). CDR3 DNA sequence: TGTGCCAGTAGTGGAGGGACGCCGAACACTGAAGCTTTCTTT. Encoded protein: CASSGGTPNTEAFF.

This sequence joins TRBV6-2 or TRBV6-3 and TRBJ2-3; 7 positions agree with TRBD2. There are 14 residues in the CDR3. V was pared by 5 bases and J by 1 base, with 3 bases of the junction left unmatched. CDR1 is MNHEY and CDR2 is SVGEGT in the germline V gene. CDR3 sequence reads: CASSQTSRTDTQYF. In DNA form, the CDR3 reads TGTGCCAGCAGTCAGACTAGCCGCACAGATACGCAGTATTTT.

The J gene is TRBJ2-1, the V gene TRBV9; maybe TRBD2 (5 bases). There are 14 residues in the CDR3. Germline V gene sequence: CDR1 SGDLS, CDR2 YYNGEE. V lost 0 bases to trimming and J lost 9 bases, with 13 bases between them. This CDR3 reads CASSVESWAGEQFF. The CDR3 bases are TGTGCCAGCAGCGTAGAATCTTGGGCGGGTGAGCAGTTCTTC. Full variable domain (missing parts from reference TRBV9 and TRBJ2-1): DSGVTQTPKHLITATGQRVTLRCSPRSGDLSVYWYQQSLDQGLQFLIQYYNGEERAKGNILERFSAQQFPDLHSELNLSSLELGDSALYFCASSVESWAGEQFFGPGTRLTVL.

The gene calls are TRBV6-5 and TRBJ2-1; possible D gene TRBD2, 5 bases. The CDR3 is 15 residues long. The V gene's germline CDR1 is MNHEY and CDR2 SVGAGI. V lost 8 bases and J lost 8, with 22 bases in between. CDR3 sequence: CASRGPRTVFDEQFF. CDR3 bases: TGTGCCAGCCGCGGGCCTCGGACCGTTTTCGATGAGCAGTTCTTC.

This clone was observed once. The CDR3 nucleotides read TGTGCCAGCAGCTTAGATCCGGGGGGGAGCACAGATACGCAGTATTTT. This codes for CASSLDPGGSTDTQYF. This sequence joins TRBV7-2 and TRBJ2-3; TRBD2 aligns across 8 bases. The germline V gene has CDR1 SGHTA and CDR2 FQGNSA. CDR3 length equals 16 residues. With V trimmed by 1 base and J by 0 bases, 3 bases remained unmatched.

This chain links TRBV5-5 with TRBJ2-2; the D gene is possibly TRBD1 (6 bases). The CDR3 loop spans 16 amino acids. V lost 0 bases to trimming and J lost 8 bases, with 17 bases between them. Germline-derived CDR1 and CDR2 are SGHKS and YYEKEE (reference sequence). The CDR3 coding sequence is TGTGCCAGCAGCTTGGTCCGGCAGAGGACAGCTGGGGAGCTGTTTTTT. Its protein is CASSLVRQRTAGELFF. Based on the CDR3 plus reference TRBV5-5 and TRBJ2-2, the full variable domain is DAGVTQSPTHLIKTRGQQVTLRCSPISGHKSVSWYQQVLGQGPQFIFQYYEKEERGRGNFPDRFSARQFPNYSSELNVNALLLGDSALYLCASSLVRQRTAGELFFGEGSRLTVL.

This rearrangement joins TRBV4-1 to TRBJ2-5; 10 bases align to TRBD2. The CDR3 covers 16 residues. The V gene end was trimmed by 3 bases and the J gene end by 2 bases; junction bases not matched to a gene: 6. In germline, CDR1 is MGHRA, CDR2 YSYEKL. CDR3 DNA: TGCGCCAGCAGCCAGATGGGACTAGCGTTTCAAGAGACCCAGTACTTC. Protein: CASSQMGLAFQETQYF.